A single sample gave rise to the 20 T cell receptor beta chains below, sequenced in a study of T cells after yellow fever vaccination. MiXCR, run by TCRdb on the 5' RACE reads, gives a single entry per CDR3 protein. Of 250,000 or so distinct CDR3 sequences listed, 3.6% are singletons. This specimen was PBMCs, taken 15 days after the yellow fever booster vaccination. These receptors were obtained from a man between 18 and 35 years old who received the YFV17D yellow fever vaccine.

This clonotype has at least ten counts. The V gene is TRBV2, the J gene TRBJ2-7; no clear D gene. V was trimmed by 3 bases and J by 2 bases, leaving 8 bases between them. The CDR3 covers 13 residues. CDR1 and CDR2 from the germline V gene are SNHLY and FYNNEI. The CDR3 here is CASSESAAYEQYV. CDR3 DNA sequence: TGTGCCAGCAGTGAGTCCGCAGCCTACGAGCAGTACGTC.

This clonotype was detected ten times or more. This chain links TRBV4-1 with TRBJ1-1; D gene ambiguous. This CDR3 has 14 residues. V was clipped by 1 base and J by 7 bases, with 13 bases between them. The germline V gene has CDR1 MGHRA and CDR2 YSYEKL. CDR3 protein: CASSQVGKMGEAFF. In DNA form, the CDR3 reads TGCGCCAGCAGCCAAGTTGGTAAGATGGGTGAAGCTTTCTTT.

This clonotype was counted many times. The V call is TRBV5-4, the J call TRBJ2-5; D not resolved. Per germline, CDR1 SGHNT and CDR2 YYREEE (reference sequence). V lost 0 bases to trimming and J lost 5 bases, with 14 bases between them. This CDR3 is 15 amino acids long. As DNA, the CDR3 is TGTGCCAGCAGCTTGGTGCAAACTACGAGTGAGACCCAGTACTTC. Its translation is CASSLVQTTSETQYF.

This clonotype was seen many times. V is TRBV6-5 and J is TRBJ2-3; 9 bases agree with TRBD2. The CDR3 runs 18 residues. Germline values: CDR1 MNHEY, CDR2 SVGAGI. V lost 2 bases to trimming and J lost 4 bases; unmatched junction nucleotides: 13. For the CDR3, the DNA is TGTGCCAGCAGTTACGGAGCGGGGGGACCCCCTGGGGCAGATACGCAGTATTTT. This gives the protein CASSYGAGGPPGADTQYF.

This clonotype was counted many times. The chain carries TRBV6-5 and TRBJ1-5; D unclear. This CDR3 is built from 15 residues. Germline assignment: CDR1 MNHEY and CDR2 SVGAGI. Trimming stripped 5 bases from V and 1 base from J, with 12 bases between. As DNA, the CDR3 is TGTGCCAGCAGTCGTACCTCCTCCAGCAATCAGCCCCAGCATTTT. This gives the protein CASSRTSSSNQPQHF.

This clonotype appeared many times. V is TRBV29-1 and J is TRBJ2-5, with 9 bases fitting TRBD1. V lost 4 bases, J lost 5 bases, and 8 bases stayed unmatched. The CDR3 length is 14 residues. CDR1 and CDR2 from the germline V gene are SQVTM and ANQGSEA. The CDR3, as DNA: TGCAGCGTTGGGCCGGGACAGGGAGGGGAGACCCAGTACTTC. Its translation is CSVGPGQGGETQYF. Variable domain in full (rest from reference TRBV29-1 and TRBJ2-5): SAVISQKPSRDICQRGTSLTIQCQVDSQVTMMFWYRQQPGQSLTLIATANQGSEATYESGFVIDKFPISRPNLTFSTLTVSNMSPEDSSIYLCSVGPGQGGETQYFGPGTRLLVL.

This clonotype has at least ten counts. J is TRBJ2-1 and V is TRBV6-2 or TRBV6-3, with a possible D match to TRBD2 (6 bases). Germline CDR1 and CDR2: MNHEY and SVGEGT. CDR3 size: 16 residues. V lost 8 bases, J lost 8 bases, and 25 bases lay in between. The CDR3 bases are TGTGCCAGCCTCAAGGGCGCGACTAGTCCTCGCCATGAGCAGTTCTTC. It yields the protein CASLKGATSPRHEQFF.

This clonotype has at least ten counts. This chain uses TRBV4-3 with TRBJ2-6; no clear D gene. Deletions cut 1 base from V and 2 bases from J, with 6 bases between. The length of the CDR3 is 15 residues. Germline-derived CDR1 and CDR2 are LGHNA and YSLEER. The CDR3 nucleotides are TGCGCCAGCAGCCAAGTGGGGACTGGGGCCAACGTCCTGACTTTC. Its translation: CASSQVGTGANVLTF.

There are many counts of this clonotype. V is TRBV6-6 and J is TRBJ1-5, with TRBD1 matching over 10 bases. Trimming cost V 4 bases and J 2 bases; bases outside gene matches: 8. The germline V gene has CDR1 MNHNY and CDR2 SVGAGI (reference sequence). This CDR3 has 17 amino acids. In DNA form, the CDR3 reads TGTGCCAGCAGTTCGACAGGGGGCTTAAAGGGCAATCAGCCCCAGCATTTT. It is translated as CASSSTGGLKGNQPQHF.

This clonotype was seen ten or more times. The chain recombines TRBV6-6 with TRBJ2-1, with a weak D call TRBD2 (5 bases). The CDR3 totals 18 residues. Trimming took 6 bases from V and 2 from J, leaving 23 bases between them. The germline gives CDR1 MNHNY, CDR2 SVGAGI (reference sequence). In nucleotides, the CDR3 is TGTGCCAGCAGCCGAGAGACCAGGTCTCACGGGGCCTACAATGAGCAGTTCTTC. Translating gives CASSRETRSHGAYNEQFF.

This clonotype was seen ten or more times. CDR3 in DNA: TGTGCCAGCAGCTTAACTAGCGGGGGCTTAACAGATACGCAGTATTTT. Protein sequence: CASSLTSGGLTDTQYF. The chain joins TRBV5-5 to TRBJ2-3; TRBD2 aligns across 11 bases. Trimming took 2 bases from V and 3 from J; bases not matched to a gene: 5. Germline V gives CDR1 SGHKS, CDR2 YYEKEE (reference sequence). The CDR3 contains 16 residues.

Ten or more counts support this clonotype. The chain uses TRBV27 and TRBJ1-1, with 9 bases identical to TRBD1. The J segment lost 3 bases and the V segment lost 6 bases, leaving 5 bases of the junction unmatched. This CDR3 contains 14 residues. Germline assignment: CDR1 MNHEY and CDR2 SMNVEV (reference sequence). The CDR3 bases are TGTGCCAGCAGACAGGGGGCATGGGACACTGAAGCTTTCTTT. Protein sequence: CASRQGAWDTEAFF.

This clonotype was seen ten or more times. The V call is TRBV18, the J call TRBJ1-5; 7 bases fit TRBD1. V gave up 4 bases and J gave up 5 bases; unmatched junction bases: 8. CDR3 length equals 15 residues. Germline CDR1 KGHSH, CDR2 LQKENI. The chain's CDR3 is CASSLYQGGDQPQHF. Here the CDR3 DNA reads TGTGCCAGCTCACTATACCAGGGGGGCGATCAGCCCCAGCATTTT.

Ten or more counts support this clonotype. The gene calls are TRBV7-3 and TRBJ2-5; D is perhaps TRBD2 (6 bases). The V end was cut by 4 bases, the J end by 2 bases, with 11 bases between. Germline loops: CDR1 SGHTA, CDR2 FQGTGA. This CDR3 spans 14 amino acids. In nucleotides, the CDR3 is TGTGCCAGCAGCTCGCGGGACGGACAAGAGACCCAGTACTTC. Its protein is CASSSRDGQETQYF.

This clonotype was counted many times. The chain uses TRBV10-3 and TRBJ2-5; 8 nucleotides line up with TRBD1. The CDR3 is made up of 15 amino acids. With V trimmed by 2 bases and J by 2 bases, 4 bases remained unmatched. CDR1 ENHRY and CDR2 SYGVKD come from the germline V gene. The CDR3 sequence is CAISEGRGRQETQYF. As DNA, the CDR3 is TGTGCCATCAGTGAGGGCAGGGGGCGGCAAGAGACCCAGTACTTC.

This clonotype has a count of ten or more. This chain links TRBV12-3 or TRBV12-4 with TRBJ1-4; tentatively, D is TRBD1 (6 bases). The V gene lost 3 bases and the J gene lost 0 bases, with 14 bases spanning the gap. This CDR3 has 17 residues. The CDR3 DNA follows: TGTGCCAGCAGTTTGGAGACAGGAACCACAACTAATGAAAAACTGTTTTTT. This sequence encodes CASSLETGTTTNEKLFF.

V usage is TRBV6-2 or TRBV6-3 and J usage is TRBJ1-3; the D is unclear. This CDR3 spans 13 amino acids. Trimming took off 7 bases at V and 0 bases at J, with 7 bases between the two ends. Germline V CDR1 and CDR2: MNHEY, SVGEGT. The DNA for the CDR3 is TGTGCCAGCACCCTGGACTCTGGAAACACCATATATTTT. It codes for CASTLDSGNTIYF.

This clonotype came up many times. The chain combines TRBV12-3 or TRBV12-4 with TRBJ1-6; D might be TRBD1 (5 bases). The CDR3 is 14 residues long. The V gene lost 6 bases and the J gene lost 14 bases, with 20 bases spanning the gap. CDR3 sequence: CASSYRDGAGTLHF. The CDR3 region has the DNA TGTGCCAGCAGCTATCGGGACGGAGCAGGGACCCTCCACTTT.

This clonotype was observed at least ten times. The V gene is TRBV4-1, the J gene TRBJ1-5; the match to TRBD1 covers 9 bases. This CDR3 is built from 16 residues. V lost 5 bases, J lost 1 base, and 6 bases stayed unmatched. Germline CDR1 is MGHRA and CDR2 is YSYEKL. The DNA for the CDR3 is TGCGCCAGCAGCTCCGGGACAGGGATAAGCAATCAGCCCCAGCATTTT. It encodes CASSSGTGISNQPQHF.

This clonotype was recorded at least ten times. The chain combines TRBV20-1 with TRBJ2-3, with 7 bases aligning to TRBD2. CDR3 size: 15 residues. Per the germline V gene, CDR1 is DFQATT and CDR2 is SNEGSKA (reference sequence). V shed 6 bases, J shed 1 base, and the junction held 10 bases outside the gene matches. DNA of the CDR3: TGCAGTGCCTCGGGGTCCAGCGGGGGCACAGATACGCAGTATTTT. This translates into CSASGSSGGTDTQYF.